These T cell receptor beta chains were read from a single sample in a study of CD8 T cells in ankylosing spondylitis. TCRdb ran MiXCR on the 5' RACE reads and lists one entry per CDR3 protein. Of some 250,000 distinct CDR3 sequences in the sample, around 9.1% are singletons; the top ten hold approximately 6.2%. Sequenced: blood, either unsorted or a sorted T cell fraction (not recorded which). The receptors originated from a male donor with ankylosing spondylitis or in good health (not recorded which). Each CDR3 is given with its conserved first and last residue. The order of the fields is D gene, V gene, J gene, clone size, CDR3 DNA, CDR3 protein. D genes are given only for firm matches. Clone size is given for some rows only: seen once, a few or many times, or a class if the clone is expanded.

-,TRBV5-1,TRBJ1-3,many,TGCGCCAGCAGCCGCCGGGACGGACTCTCTGGAAACACCATATATTTT,CASSRRDGLSGNTIYF
TRBD1,TRBV10-1,TRBJ2-2,few,TGCGCCAGCAGGGCCAACAGGGGGAACACCGGGGAGCTGTTTTTT,CASRANRGNTGELFF
TRBD2,TRBV20-1,TRBJ2-5,many,TGCAGTGCTAGGCCTAGCGGATTAACCCAAGAGACCCAGTACTTC,CSARPSGLTQETQYF
-,TRBV5-1,TRBJ2-7,many,TGCGCCAGCAGCTTGAGTCTGTCCTACGAGCAGTACTTC,CASSLSLSYEQYF
TRBD1,TRBV7-2,TRBJ2-7,many,TGTGCCAGCAGCCTGGACAGGGGATACTCCTACGAGCAGTACTTC,CASSLDRGYSYEQYF
-,TRBV6-2/TRBV6-3,TRBJ2-2,-,TGTGCCAGCAGTTACCTACGCGGGGTAGCCGGGGAGCTGTTTTTT,CASSYLRGVAGELFF
TRBD1,TRBV12-3/TRBV12-4,TRBJ2-7,-,TGTGCCAGCAGTTTAGGGCCCCAGCAGGGGGCCCACGAGCAGTACTTC,CASSLGPQQGAHEQYF
TRBD1,TRBV30,TRBJ2-3,many,TGTGCCTGGACTACAGGGACAGCCACAGATACGCAGTATTTT,CAWTTGTATDTQYF
-,TRBV29-1,TRBJ1-2,many,TGCAGCGTTGAGGACAACATAGGTGTAACCTTC,CSVEDNIGVTF
-,TRBV4-1,TRBJ1-4,many,TGCGCCAGCAGCCAAGGGAGGGATTCAACTAATGAAAAACTGTTTTTT,CASSQGRDSTNEKLFF
TRBD1,TRBV20-1,TRBJ1-1,many,TGCAGTGCAAGGACAGGGAAAGGTGAAGCTTTCTTT,CSARTGKGEAFF
-,TRBV5-1,TRBJ1-1,many,TGCGCCAGCAGCTCAATTAGTAGGGGGAACACTGAAGCTTTCTTT,CASSSISRGNTEAFF
-,TRBV7-9,TRBJ1-6,-,TGTGCCACGTTAGGAGACAGCTCCTATAATTCACCCCTCCACTTT,CATLGDSSYNSPLHF
TRBD2,TRBV5-4,TRBJ2-7,few,TGTGCCAGCAGCTTGCGACTAGCGGGAAGGGACGAGCAGTACTTC,CASSLRLAGRDEQYF
TRBD1,TRBV6-1,TRBJ1-1,many,TGTGCCAGCACTAGCAGGGGGCCGTTTAAGGCTGAAGCTTTCTTT,CASTSRGPFKAEAFF
TRBD2,TRBV19,TRBJ2-3,many,TGTGCCAGTAGTATGTCCGCCGCGGGAGAGTCGACAGATACGCAGTATTTT,CASSMSAAGESTDTQYF
-,TRBV5-4,TRBJ1-3,few,TGTGCCAGCAGCTTGGAACGGGGCGCCCACTCTGGAAACACCATATATTTT,CASSLERGAHSGNTIYF
-,TRBV12-3/TRBV12-4,TRBJ2-3,-,TGTGCCAGCAGGGACCGGCAGACTAGCACAGATACGCAGTATTTT,CASRDRQTSTDTQYF
TRBD2,TRBV20-1,TRBJ2-2,-,TGCAGTGCTAGAGTTGGCGGGAGGGCCGGGGTGGAGCTGTTTTTT,CSARVGGRAGVELFF
TRBD2,TRBV30,TRBJ2-1,few,TGTGCCTGGAGTATTCCCGGGACTAGCGGGAGGCCAGGGCAGTTCTTC,CAWSIPGTSGRPGQFF
-,TRBV20-1,TRBJ2-7,many,TGCAGCGCCCGCTTTCAAACCTACGAGCAGTACTTC,CSARFQTYEQYF
-,TRBV29-1,TRBJ1-4,many,TGCAGCGTTCTGGTAGCTAATAATGAAAAACTGTTTTTT,CSVLVANNEKLFF
TRBD1,TRBV5-1,TRBJ1-4,-,TGCGCCAGCAGCAGGGGACAGGGTAAGCTGTTTTTT,CASSRGQGKLFF
-,TRBV20-1,TRBJ1-5,many,TGCAGTGCTAGAGCTCCGGGAGGGTTAAGAAAGGTGGAGCAGCCCCAGCATTTT,CSARAPGGLRKVEQPQHF
TRBD1,TRBV25-1,TRBJ1-5,many,TGTGCCAGCTCATCCGGGACAGGGGGATTTTTAAGCAATCAGCCCCAGCATTTT,CASSSGTGGFLSNQPQHF
-,TRBV19,TRBJ1-1,-,TGTGCCAGTAGTATGGGGGCGTCCGGGGGTACTGAAGCTTTCTTT,CASSMGASGGTEAFF
-,TRBV18,TRBJ1-5,few,TGTGCCAGCTCATCCCCCTCCGGTCAGCCCCAGCATTTT,CASSSPSGQPQHF
TRBD2,TRBV12-3/TRBV12-4,TRBJ2-1,many,TGTGCCAGCAGTTGGGGACTAGCTTCCTCTGAGCAGTTCTTC,CASSWGLASSEQFF
-,TRBV24-1,TRBJ2-5,many,TGTGCCACGCAGGACGGACTTTGGGCGACCCAGTACTTC,CATQDGLWATQYF
TRBD1,TRBV5-1,TRBJ1-6,many,TGCGCCAGCAGCATCCGACAGGGGGGTAATTCACCCCTCCACTTT,CASSIRQGGNSPLHF
-,TRBV20-1,TRBJ1-1,many,TGCAGTGCCGGACCGACCGGGAGGCAGACTGAAGCTTTCTTT,CSAGPTGRQTEAFF
-,TRBV6-2/TRBV6-3,TRBJ2-7,many,TGTGCCAGCAGCCCAGCGGCCTACGAGCAGTACTTC,CASSPAAYEQYF
-,TRBV5-1,TRBJ2-2,many,TGCGCCAGCAGCTTGGCCGGACAGAAGGTCTCCGGGGAGCTGTTTTTT,CASSLAGQKVSGELFF
-,TRBV7-9,TRBJ2-5,many,TGTGCCAGCAGCTTATCTGGGGATGAAGAGACCCAGTACTTC,CASSLSGDEETQYF
-,TRBV19,TRBJ1-5,many,TGTGCCAGTAGTATTTTCGGGGAGGGGGGGACCCAGCATTTT,CASSIFGEGGTQHF
-,TRBV12-3/TRBV12-4,TRBJ1-2,-,TGTGCCAGCAGTTTTGCAGGGATGGACTATGGCTACACCTTC,CASSFAGMDYGYTF
TRBD2,TRBV11-2,TRBJ2-2,few,TGTGCCAGCAGCTTAGAGAACGGGGGGGCCTACACCGGGGAGCTGTTTTTT,CASSLENGGAYTGELFF
TRBD2,TRBV6-1,TRBJ2-2,many,TGTGCCAGCAGTGAAGAAAGCGGGGGCCCACTCTGGGCCGGGGAGCTGTTTTTT,CASSEESGGPLWAGELFF
TRBD2,TRBV7-2,TRBJ2-1,-,TGTGCCAGCAGCGTATCTAGCGGGGGGTTGGTTGAGCAGTTCTTC,CASSVSSGGLVEQFF
-,TRBV5-5,TRBJ1-2,many,TGTGCCAGCAGCTTTTACAGGGACGGGAGAAAAGGCTACACCTTC,CASSFYRDGRKGYTF
-,TRBV18,TRBJ2-7,-,TGTGCCAGCTCGTCCAAGGTGGGGTCCTACGAGCAGTACTTC,CASSSKVGSYEQYF
TRBD2,TRBV5-1,TRBJ2-3,many,TGCGCCAGCAGCTTGGATCTAGCGGGTAGCGTGGCTACGCAGTATTTT,CASSLDLAGSVATQYF
-,TRBV7-6,TRBJ2-1,few,TGTGCCAGCAGCTCGCTACCCCAATGGGGGGCCTACAATGAGCAGTTCTTC,CASSSLPQWGAYNEQFF
-,TRBV6-5,TRBJ1-2,many,TGTGCCAGCAGTTACCAAGTACAGGGTGGCTATGGCTACACCTTC,CASSYQVQGGYGYTF
TRBD1,TRBV20-1,TRBJ1-2,-,TGCAGTGCTTCGGACAGGGTCGACTATGGCTACACCTTC,CSASDRVDYGYTF
-,TRBV7-2,TRBJ1-6,many,TGTGCCAGCAGCTTACGGAATTCACCCCTCCACTTT,CASSLRNSPLHF
TRBD2,TRBV20-1,TRBJ2-7,many,TGCAGTGCTAAACCGGGACTAGCTTTGAGCTCCTACGAGCAGTACTTC,CSAKPGLALSSYEQYF
TRBD2,TRBV5-6,TRBJ2-7,many,TGTGCCAGCAGCTTGAACCGGGGGGACGAGCAGTACTTC,CASSLNRGDEQYF
-,TRBV30,TRBJ1-5,-,TGTGCCTGGAGTGGTAAGAGCAATCAGCCCCAGCATTTT,CAWSGKSNQPQHF
TRBD2,TRBV20-1,TRBJ2-4,many,TGCAGTGCTAGTCTCGGGACTAGCGGGCACATTCAGTACTTC,CSASLGTSGHIQYF
-,TRBV18,TRBJ2-1,few,TGTGCCAGCTCACAGGGTCATTCCAGCTCCTACAATGAGCAGTTCTTC,CASSQGHSSSYNEQFF
-,TRBV20-1,TRBJ1-6,many,TGCAGTGCTAGACCTGGGACGGGGAACCTCCACTTT,CSARPGTGNLHF
TRBD2,TRBV12-3/TRBV12-4,TRBJ2-3,many,TGTGCCAGCACCCGGACTAGCAGAGCCACAGATACGCAGTATTTT,CASTRTSRATDTQYF
-,TRBV12-2,TRBJ1-4,-,TGTGCAAGTACCAGGGCCGGGGATGAAAAACTGTTTTTT,CASTRAGDEKLFF